The 27 T cell receptor beta chains below come from one sample, sequenced in a study of shared clonotypes between healthy human individuals. Terminally differentiated effector memory CD45RA+ cells were left out of the naive CD8 fraction, which was CD45RO-negative and positively selected for CCR7. Some clones are missing from TCRdb's copy, which holds only in-frame ones; the method was immunoSEQ multiplex PCR. The table lists roughly 2,000,000 clones, roughly 94% of them singletons, with around 1.2% in the top ten. The source material was naive CD8+ T cells sorted from blood. All receptors derive from a man between 18 and 35 years old in good health.

The J gene is TRBJ2-5, the V gene TRBV2; TRBD2 matches at 10 bases. Germline values: CDR1 SNHLY, CDR2 FYNNEI. The CDR3 consists of 18 residues. V was clipped by 0 bases and J by 5 bases; unmatched bases: 12. DNA of the CDR3: TGTGCCAGCAGTGAAGCCCGACTAGCGGGCTCTTTGGAGGAGACCCAGTACTTC. It is translated as CASSEARLAGSLEETQYF.

The chain is built from TRBV7-6 and TRBJ2-3, with D perhaps TRBD2 (5 bases). V was shortened by 5 bases and J by 0 bases, with 12 bases between the two germline ends. This CDR3 has 15 residues. Germline V gene sequence: CDR1 SGHVS, CDR2 FNYEAQ. CDR3 region: CASSRTGVSTDTQYF. CDR3 coding DNA: TGTGCCAGCAGCCGCACCGGGGTGAGCACAGATACGCAGTATTTT.

The chain recombines TRBV13 with TRBJ2-5; D is unresolved. The V gene lost 5 bases and the J gene lost 9 bases, with 19 bases spanning the gap. This CDR3 spans 14 amino acids. Germline CDR1 is PRHDT and CDR2 is FYEKMQ (reference sequence). CDR3 sequence (DNA): TGTGCCAGCAGCCCCCACCCCTCCATATGGGCCCAGTACTTC. It translates to CASSPHPSIWAQYF.

The V call is TRBV5-6, the J call TRBJ1-6; D uncertain. Trimming removed 6 bases at V and 7 bases at J, with 11 bases between. CDR3 length: 13 residues. Per the germline V gene, CDR1 is SGHDT and CDR2 is YYEEEE. This CDR3 is CASKEGPNSPLHF. CDR3 bases: TGTGCCAGCAAGGAGGGCCCGAATTCACCCCTCCACTTT.

The chain employs TRBV5-6 and TRBJ1-1, with D possibly TRBD1 on 5 matching bases. V was cut by 4 bases and J by 0 bases, with 10 bases left in between. CDR3 size: 14 residues. Germline V lookup: CDR1 SGHDT, CDR2 YYEEEE. Here the CDR3 reads CASSPWGMNTEAFF. The CDR3, as DNA: TGTGCCAGCAGCCCCTGGGGGATGAACACTGAAGCTTTCTTT.

In this sample, this clone turned up a few times. The genes are TRBV6-5 and TRBJ1-6; the D gene is possibly TRBD1 (5 bases). V lost 2 bases, J lost 10 bases, and 12 bases lay in between. This CDR3 has 14 residues. Germline V gene data show CDR1 as MNHEY and CDR2 as SVGAGI. The DNA of the CDR3 is TGTGCCAGCAGTTACAGGGAAGGGGCATCACCCCTCCACTTT. This gives the protein CASSYREGASPLHF.

The J gene is TRBJ1-5, the V gene TRBV5-8, with D uncertain. V lost 0 bases to trimming and J lost 7 bases, with 11 bases between them. This CDR3 contains 14 residues. Germline V gene lookup returns CDR1 SGHTS and CDR2 YDEGEE. The CDR3 DNA is TGTGCCAGCAGCTTGGGGGAGGTCGGCCAGCCCCAGCATTTT. Residues: CASSLGEVGQPQHF.

V usage is TRBV19 and J usage is TRBJ2-7; the D gene is possibly TRBD2 (6 bases). The CDR3 contains 16 residues. The germline CDR1 and CDR2 sequences are LNHDA and SQIVND (reference sequence). Trimming removed 2 bases from V and 0 bases from J, with 14 bases in between. CDR3 in amino acids: CASSISGPSSSYEQYF. CDR3 DNA: TGTGCCAGTAGTATAAGCGGGCCTTCTTCCTCCTACGAGCAGTACTTC.

V usage is TRBV14 and J usage is TRBJ2-3; D may be TRBD2 (5 bases). Between the trimmed V and J ends, which lost 5 bases and 6 bases, there was a span of 15 bases. The CDR3 consists of 14 residues. Per germline, CDR1 SGHDN and CDR2 FVKESK. The CDR3 sequence is CASSKKDYLDTQYF. DNA for the CDR3: TGTGCCAGCAGCAAAAAAGACTATTTGGATACGCAGTATTTT.

The chain carries TRBV6-5 and TRBJ2-7, with D possibly being TRBD1 (6 bases). Germline V gene data show CDR1 as MNHEY and CDR2 as SVGAGI. V shed 4 bases and J shed 3 bases, with 13 bases lying between them. The CDR3 spans 14 residues. The chain's CDR3 is CASSSLDSNYEQYF. As DNA, the CDR3 is TGTGCCAGCAGTTCGTTGGACAGTAACTACGAGCAGTACTTC.

This chain connects TRBV7-9 to TRBJ2-1; D gene unclear. From germline, CDR1 is SEHNR and CDR2 FQNEAQ (reference sequence). The ends were cut back, 6 bases at V and 0 bases at J, with 12 bases in the middle. The length of the CDR3 is 15 residues. The CDR3 nucleotides read TGTGCCAGCAGTCAAACTACGAGCTCCTACAATGAGCAGTTCTTC. Its protein product is CASSQTTSSYNEQFF.

The chain uses TRBV4-3 and TRBJ2-5; possible D gene TRBD1, 6 bases. The germline gives CDR1 LGHNA, CDR2 YSLEER. The CDR3 sequence is 15 residues long. The ends were cut back, 1 base at V and 5 bases at J, with 14 bases in the middle. The CDR3 DNA sequence: TGCGCCAGCAGCCAAGGCGACAGGTCTGGGGAGACCCAGTACTTC. Protein: CASSQGDRSGETQYF.

The chain uses TRBV10-1 and TRBJ2-1; no firm D call. Trimming removed 4 bases from V and 0 bases from J, with 10 bases in between. CDR1 and CDR2 from the germline V gene are WNHNN and SYGVQD (reference sequence). CDR3 size: 15 residues. As DNA, the CDR3 is TGCGCCAGCAGTGCGGACCAAAGCTCCTACAATGAGCAGTTCTTC. This sequence encodes CASSADQSSYNEQFF.

This chain joins TRBV5-1 and TRBJ2-7, with TRBD2 matching 8 bases. The CDR3 totals 16 residues. The germline gives CDR1 SGHRS, CDR2 YFSETQ. V lost 0 bases, J lost 5 bases, and 10 bases stayed unmatched. The CDR3 DNA reads as TGCGCCAGCAGCTTGGTTGGCGGGGGGTCCGTTGACGAGCAGTACTTC. Protein product: CASSLVGGGSVDEQYF.

V and J are TRBV4-1 and TRBJ2-1; 9 positions agree with TRBD2. This CDR3 spans 16 amino acids. Germline CDR1 reads MGHRA; CDR2 reads YSYEKL. V shed 4 bases, J shed 10 bases, and the junction held 14 bases outside the gene matches. The CDR3 loop reads CASSRVTLREGSEQFF. CDR3 coding DNA: TGCGCCAGCAGCCGAGTGACTCTGCGGGAGGGCAGCGAGCAGTTCTTC.

The chain carries TRBV6-1 and TRBJ1-5; D not resolved. CDR3 length: 14 residues. Per the germline V gene, CDR1 is MNHNS and CDR2 is SASEGT. V lost 4 bases to trimming and J lost 0 bases, with 7 bases between them. DNA for the CDR3: TGTGCCAGCAGTGGCGTTGATAGCAATCAGCCCCAGCATTTT. It is translated as CASSGVDSNQPQHF.

This chain connects TRBV28 to TRBJ1-3; 7 nucleotides agree with TRBD1. V dropped 5 bases and J dropped 2; count of bases not matched to a gene: 9. The CDR3 covers 16 residues. Germline V CDR1 and CDR2: MDHEN, SYDVKM. The CDR3 coding sequence is TGTGCCAGCAGTCAAATCTCAGGGGGGGCTGGAAACACCATATATTTT. This translates into CASSQISGGAGNTIYF.

As to this clone: Other DNA sequences in the sample encode the same CDR3. This chain connects TRBV9 to TRBJ2-3; weak D call: TRBD2 (7 bases). Trimming cost V 0 bases and J 2 bases, with 10 bases left between them. The CDR3 covers 15 residues. Germline loops: CDR1 SGDLS, CDR2 YYNGEE. The CDR3 here is CASSVAGGSTDTQYF. DNA of the CDR3: TGTGCCAGCAGCGTAGCGGGGGGCTCCACAGATACGCAGTATTTT.

This clone was seen once. J is TRBJ2-7 and V is TRBV10-2; the D gene is possibly TRBD1 (6 bases). Germline CDR1 WSHSY, CDR2 SAAADI. CDR3 size: 15 residues. V was shortened by 7 bases and J by 0 bases, with 16 bases between the two germline ends. CDR3 sequence (DNA): TGCGCCAGCAACGGAGACAGGAGCCCCTCCTACGAGCAGTACTTC. Translation gives CASNGDRSPSYEQYF.

As to this clone: The same CDR3 arises from other DNA sequences in this sample as well. This chain joins TRBV4-1 and TRBJ1-1; the D is unclear. The CDR3 extends over 14 amino acids. Germline loops: CDR1 MGHRA, CDR2 YSYEKL. Trimming shortened V by 1 base and J by 2 bases, and 8 bases separated the two germline ends. The chain's CDR3 is CASSQVPANTEAFF. As DNA, the CDR3 is TGCGCCAGCAGCCAAGTTCCAGCAAACACTGAAGCTTTCTTT.

This chain joins TRBV6-5 and TRBJ1-2; a weak D match, TRBD1 (5 bases). With 0 bases removed from V and 8 bases from J, the gap between germline ends came to 19 bases. This CDR3 has 16 residues. From germline, CDR1 is MNHEY and CDR2 SVGAGI. Written as DNA, the CDR3 is TGTGCCAGCAGTTACTCCGCTATGGGGGGGTTCAGGGGCTACACCTTC. Translation: CASSYSAMGGFRGYTF.

J is TRBJ2-1 and V is TRBV28; tentative D call: TRBD2 (5 bases). The CDR3 covers 15 residues. The germline V gene has CDR1 MDHEN and CDR2 SYDVKM. V shed 6 bases and J shed 2 bases, with 14 bases lying between them. The CDR3 region is CASSLLAGTYNEQFF. DNA for the CDR3: TGTGCCAGCAGCCTCCTAGCCGGAACCTACAATGAGCAGTTCTTC.

This sequence joins TRBV5-6 and TRBJ2-7; 10 bases fit TRBD1. The CDR3 is made up of 15 amino acids. J was trimmed by 2 bases and V by 4 bases; bases with no gene match: 6. From germline, CDR1 is SGHDT and CDR2 YYEEEE. DNA of the CDR3: TGTGCCAGCAGCATGGGACAGGGGACGCCCTACGAGCAGTACTTC. This gives the protein CASSMGQGTPYEQYF.

V and J are TRBV30 and TRBJ2-3, with D unclear. CDR3 size: 16 residues. V lost 0 bases, J lost 4 bases, and 17 bases lay in between. CDR1 and CDR2 (germline): GTSNPN, SVGIG (reference sequence). DNA of the CDR3: TGTGCCTGGAGTGTATGGGATCGGCGAGGTCCAGATACGCAGTATTTT. The encoded protein is CAWSVWDRRGPDTQYF.

To note about this clone: Other nucleotide sequences in the sample specify the same CDR3. The chain carries TRBV29-1 and TRBJ1-2; TRBD1 agrees at 9 bases. Germline V gives CDR1 SQVTM, CDR2 ANQGSEA. J gave up 5 bases and V 4 bases, and 2 bases lay outside the gene matches. The CDR3 runs 12 residues. This CDR3 reads CSVGDRVYGYTF. The CDR3 DNA reads TGCAGCGTTGGGGACAGGGTGTATGGCTACACCTTC.

V usage is TRBV29-1 and J usage is TRBJ2-3; D gene uncertain. Germline V gene data show CDR1 as SQVTM and CDR2 as ANQGSEA. This CDR3 has 12 amino acids. CDR3 sequence (DNA): TGCACTATAGGGCAGACCACAGATACGCAGTATTTT. This gives the protein CTIGQTTDTQYF.

This chain links TRBV11-3 with TRBJ2-7, with D possibly TRBD1 on 7 matching bases. With 3 bases removed from V and 2 bases from J, the gap between germline ends came to 14 bases. This CDR3 has 15 amino acids. CDR1 and CDR2 from the germline V gene are SGHNT and YENEEA. In nucleotides, the CDR3 is TGTGCCAGCAGCTTGGGCCAGGGGGAGGCCTACGAGCAGTACTTC. Its translation is CASSLGQGEAYEQYF.